Reported below is one T cell receptor (beta chain). V lost 1 base and J lost 5, with 6 bases in between. This CDR3 is built from 13 residues. Germline V lookup: CDR1 LGHNT, CDR2 FRNRAP. This record belongs to a study of CD8 T cells in Susac syndrome. With random hexamers, reverse transcription was performed on roughly 0.5 to 1 ug of RNA. Across 54 Vbeta and 13 Jbeta, immunoSEQ multiplex PCR amplified TCR beta CDR3. TCRdb ran MiXCR on the immunoSEQ multiplex PCR reads and lists one entry per CDR3 protein. The sample includes approximately 76,000 distinct CDR3 sequences, just under 95% of them seen just once.

This receptor was obtained from a human donor with multiple sclerosis. The chain employs TRBV12-5 and TRBJ1-5; D gene uncertain. Sequencing was performed on CD8+ T cells from PBMCs. The CDR3 sequence is CASGLGEHQPQHF. Here the CDR3 DNA reads TGTGCTAGTGGTTTGGGGGAGCATCAGCCCCAGCATTTT.